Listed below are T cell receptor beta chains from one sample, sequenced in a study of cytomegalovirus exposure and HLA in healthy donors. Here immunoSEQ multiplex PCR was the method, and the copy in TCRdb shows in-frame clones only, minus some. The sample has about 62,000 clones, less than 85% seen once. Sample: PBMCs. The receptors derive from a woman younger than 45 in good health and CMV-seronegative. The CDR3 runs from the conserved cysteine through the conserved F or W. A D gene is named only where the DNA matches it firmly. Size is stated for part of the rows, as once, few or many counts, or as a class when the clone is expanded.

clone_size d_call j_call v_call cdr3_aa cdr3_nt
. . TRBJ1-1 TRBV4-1 CASSDQTGNTEAFF TGCGCCAGCAGCGATCAGACGGGGAACACTGAAGCTTTCTTT
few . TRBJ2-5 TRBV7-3 CASSLFASARETQYF TGTGCCAGCAGCTTATTTGCTAGCGCGAGAGAGACCCAGTACTTC
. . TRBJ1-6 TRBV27 CASSTRAFSPLHF TGTGCCAGCAGTACCAGGGCCTTTTCACCCCTCCACTTT
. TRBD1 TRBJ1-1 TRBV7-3 CASSSGQGVGNTEAFF TGTGCCAGCAGCTCAGGACAGGGTGTGGGGAACACTGAAGCTTTCTTT
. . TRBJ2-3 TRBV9 CASSPRRDTGTQYF TGTGCCAGCAGCCCCCGCCGGGACACGGGTACGCAGTATTTT
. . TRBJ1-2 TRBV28 CASSYWTPSYGYTF TGTGCCAGCAGTTACTGGACTCCATCCTATGGCTACACCTTC
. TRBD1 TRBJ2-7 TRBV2 CASSASRSRGNEQYF TGTGCCAGCAGCGCATCAAGGAGCAGGGGGAACGAGCAGTACTTC
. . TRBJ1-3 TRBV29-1 CSVARSSGNTIYF TGCAGCGTTGCACGTAGCTCTGGAAACACCATATATTTT
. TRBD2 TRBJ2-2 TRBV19 CASRAGTSGRRMGTGELFF TGTGCCAGTAGGGCCGGGACTAGCGGGAGACGGATGGGCACCGGGGAGCTGTTTTTT
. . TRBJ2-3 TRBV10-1 CASSESRGGSTDTQYF TGCGCCAGCAGTGAGTCCCGTGGCGGGAGCACAGATACGCAGTATTTT
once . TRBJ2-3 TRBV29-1 CSVEGRLRTDTQYF TGCAGCGTTGAAGGTCGACTACGCACAGATACGCAGTATTTT
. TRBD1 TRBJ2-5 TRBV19 CASSIGRDSETQYF TGTGCCAGTAGTATCGGCAGGGACAGCGAGACCCAGTACTTC
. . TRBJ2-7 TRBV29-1 CSYEERDEQYF TGCAGCTACGAGGAGAGGGACGAGCAGTACTTC
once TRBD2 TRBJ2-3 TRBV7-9 CASSHSIPAGGGTPDTQYF TGTGCCAGCAGCCACAGTATTCCAGCGGGAGGCGGCACTCCAGATACGCAGTATTTT
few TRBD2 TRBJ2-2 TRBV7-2 CASSLGTSGTAGELFF TGTGCCAGCAGCTTAGGGACTAGCGGGACGGCCGGGGAGCTGTTTTTT
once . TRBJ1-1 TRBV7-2 CASSQDRLNTEAFF TGTGCCAGCAGCCAAGACAGGTTGAACACTGAAGCTTTCTTT
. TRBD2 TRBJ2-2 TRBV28 CASSPGFSSGRNTGELFF TGTGCCAGCAGTCCCGGTTTTTCCAGCGGGAGAAACACCGGGGAGCTGTTTTTT
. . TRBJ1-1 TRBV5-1 CASSLVGQRSMNTEAFF TGCGCCAGCAGCTTGGTAGGACAGCGATCGATGAACACTGAAGCTTTCTTT
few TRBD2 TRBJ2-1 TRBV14 CASSQVMAGVEYNEQFF TGTGCCAGCAGCCAAGTAATGGCGGGAGTAGAATACAATGAGCAGTTCTTC
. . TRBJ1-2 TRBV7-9 CASSLGQGPYGYTF TGTGCCAGCAGCTTAGGTCAGGGGCCCTATGGCTACACCTTC
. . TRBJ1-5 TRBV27 CASSNHSNQPQHF TGTGCCAGCAGTAATCATAGCAATCAGCCCCAGCATTTT
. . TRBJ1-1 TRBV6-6 CASRPTGYTEAFF TGTGCCAGCAGACCTACAGGGTACACTGAAGCTTTCTTT
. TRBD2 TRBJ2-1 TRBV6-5 CASKLSGSDEQFF TGTGCCAGCAAACTTAGCGGGAGTGATGAGCAGTTCTTC
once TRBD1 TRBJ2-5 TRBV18 CASSPHRGETQYF TGTGCCAGCTCACCACACAGGGGGGAGACCCAGTACTTC
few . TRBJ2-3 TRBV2 CASRESTDTQYF TGTGCCAGCAGGGAGAGCACAGATACGCAGTATTTT
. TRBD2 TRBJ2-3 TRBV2 CASSEGGLAGGSSTDTQYF TGTGCCAGCAGTGAAGGGGGACTAGCGGGAGGTTCTAGCACAGATACGCAGTATTTT
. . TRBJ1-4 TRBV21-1 CASSKGHRGLEKLFF TGTGCCAGCAGCAAGGGACACAGGGGATTGGAGAAACTGTTTTTT
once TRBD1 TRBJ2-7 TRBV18 CASSHTTGGNYEQYF TGTGCCAGCTCACACACGACAGGGGGCAACTACGAGCAGTACTTC
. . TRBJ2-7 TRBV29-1 CSVVFEEETAYEQYF TGCAGCGTTGTTTTCGAGGAGGAGACGGCATACGAGCAGTACTTC
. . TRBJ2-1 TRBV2 CASSEERTSYNEQFF TGTGCCAGCAGTGAAGAGCGGACCTCCTACAATGAGCAGTTCTTC
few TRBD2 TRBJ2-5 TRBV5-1 CASSLGSGSDGETQYF TGCGCCAGCAGCTTAGGTAGCGGGAGTGACGGGGAGACCCAGTACTTC
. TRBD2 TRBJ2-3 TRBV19 CASSIPGLRDTQYF TGTGCCAGTAGTATTCCGGGACTAAGGGATACGCAGTATTTT
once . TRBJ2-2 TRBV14 CASSQGGSGNTGELFF TGTGCCAGCAGCCAAGGAGGTAGCGGGAACACCGGGGAGCTGTTTTTT
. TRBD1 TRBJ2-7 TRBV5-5 CASSLITGDQYF TGTGCCAGCAGCTTAATTACAGGGGATCAGTACTTC
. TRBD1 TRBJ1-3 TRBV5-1 CASSETGSSAIYF TGCGCCAGCAGTGAGACAGGGTCTTCTGCCATATATTTT
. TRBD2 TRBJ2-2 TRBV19 CASSIAGADGELFF TGTGCCAGTAGTATCGCGGGAGCTGATGGGGAGCTGTTTTTT
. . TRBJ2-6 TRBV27 CATRSGANVLTF TGTGCCACCCGCTCTGGGGCCAACGTCCTGACTTTC
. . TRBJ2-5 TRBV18 CASSGYSQETQYF TGTGCCAGCTCAGGGTACAGCCAAGAGACCCAGTACTTC
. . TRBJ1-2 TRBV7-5 CVRSFRRRGYTF TGTGTCAGAAGCTTCCGACGGCGGGGCTACACCTTC
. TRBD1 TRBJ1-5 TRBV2 CASSATGMVHSNQPQHF TGTGCCAGCAGTGCGACAGGGATGGTCCATAGCAATCAGCCCCAGCATTTT
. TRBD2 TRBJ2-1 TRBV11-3 CASSVSGRQGNEQFF TGTGCCAGCAGCGTTAGCGGGAGGCAAGGGAATGAGCAGTTCTTC
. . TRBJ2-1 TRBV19 CASRESSRRQRNEQFF TGTGCCAGTAGGGAGTCGTCTCGTAGGCAACGCAATGAGCAGTTCTTC
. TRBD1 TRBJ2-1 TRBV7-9 CASSFTPDRLTSYDEQFF TGTGCCAGCAGCTTCACACCGGACAGGTTGACCTCCTACGATGAGCAGTTCTTC
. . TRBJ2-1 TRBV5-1 CASSPTGGSSYNEQFF TGCGCCAGCAGCCCCACCGGGGGAAGCTCCTACAATGAGCAGTTCTTC
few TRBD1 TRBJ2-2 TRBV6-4 CASSDSSGGGGELFF TGTGCCAGCAGTGACTCCTCAGGGGGCGGCGGGGAGCTGTTTTTT
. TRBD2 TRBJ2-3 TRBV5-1 CASTITFSGSADTQYF TGCGCCAGCACAATCACCTTTAGCGGGAGTGCAGATACGCAGTATTTT
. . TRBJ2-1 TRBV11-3 CASSPSWTETYNEQFF TGTGCCAGCAGCCCAAGCTGGACAGAGACCTACAATGAGCAGTTCTTC
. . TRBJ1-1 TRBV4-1 CASSPRDTLNTEAFF TGCGCCAGCAGCCCCCGGGACACGTTGAACACTGAAGCTTTCTTT
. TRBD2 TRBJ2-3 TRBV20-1 CSAKEGLVQYF TGCAGTGCTAAGGAGGGACTAGTGCAGTATTTT
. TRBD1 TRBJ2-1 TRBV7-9 CASSLWGKTGTGVREQFF TGTGCCAGCAGCTTATGGGGAAAGACCGGGACAGGGGTCAGGGAGCAGTTCTTC
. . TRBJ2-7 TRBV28 CASSLFRGTYEQYF TGTGCCAGCAGTTTATTTAGGGGAACCTACGAGCAGTACTTC
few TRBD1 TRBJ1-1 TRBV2 CASRARGKTEAFF TGTGCCAGCAGGGCCAGGGGGAAAACTGAAGCTTTCTTT
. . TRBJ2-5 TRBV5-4 CASSPEARSWETQYF TGTGCCAGCAGCCCCGAGGCGAGGTCTTGGGAGACCCAGTACTTC